Detailed here is one T cell receptor (beta chain). Other nucleotide sequences from this sample produce the same CDR3. V shed 1 base and J shed 2 bases, with 9 bases lying between them. The germline gives CDR1 LGHNA, CDR2 YSLEER. The CDR3 runs 15 residues. The repertoire was sequenced with immunoSEQ multiplex PCR; TCRdb's copy has only in-frame clones and lacks some. Of more than 60,000 clones in the sample, about nine tenths were seen once. The sample is drawn from a study of control samples from healthy donors and cancer patients. This TCR was recovered from a woman between 45 and 60 years old with colorectal cancer. This chain connects TRBV4-3 to TRBJ1-5; D remains ambiguous. Input material: PBMCs. CDR3 sequence reads: CASSQGRVGNQPQHF. The DNA of the CDR3 is TGCGCCAGCAGCCAAGGACGGGTAGGCAATCAGCCCCAGCATTTT.